A selection of T cell receptor beta chains follows, all from one sample in a study of OX40 agonist ivuxolimab in advanced cancers. The assay was immunoSEQ multiplex PCR, and TCRdb's table has in-frame clones only and misses some. The sample has approximately 62,000 clones, approximately 86% seen once; the top ten hold about 5%. The input for sequencing was CD4+ or CD8+ T cells sorted from blood, taken in a trial of the OX40 agonist ivuxolimab. The receptor set was obtained from an adult with an advanced solid tumor such as melanoma, head and neck, liver or kidney cancer. CDR3s leave out the opening cysteine and the closing phenylalanine or tryptophan.

V: TRBV4-1; J: TRBJ2-1; length: 11; CDR3: ASSQDNGDPSF
V: TRBV28; J: TRBJ1-3; length: 14; CDR3: ASSLPDRARGNTIY
V: TRBV6-5; J: TRBJ1-1; length: 11; CDR3: ASSWGQTNEAF
V: TRBV6-1; J: TRBJ2-2; length: 12; CDR3: ASTVLQNTGELF
V: TRBV28; J: TRBJ2-5; length: 13; CDR3: ASSSQRGAQETQY
V: TRBV19; J: TRBJ1-2; length: 11; CDR3: ASTVTGHYGYT
V: TRBV19; J: TRBJ1-5; length: 12; CDR3: ASSMGDYEQPQH
V: TRBV6-5; J: TRBJ2-1; length: 9; CDR3: AAWGDNEQF
V: TRBV27; J: TRBJ2-2; length: 13; CDR3: ASSSTKSNTGELF
V: TRBV13; J: TRBJ2-3; length: 11; CDR3: ASSSRGPDTQY
V: TRBV7-6; J: TRBJ2-1; length: 12; CDR3: ASSSPRRANEQF
V: TRBV6-5; J: TRBJ1-2; length: 11; CDR3: ASREGTAYGYT
V: TRBV4-3; J: TRBJ2-1; length: 15; CDR3: ASSQDGGASGDHEQF
V: TRBV11-2; J: TRBJ2-3; length: 14; CDR3: ASSLGQGPGTDTQY
V: TRBV15; J: TRBJ1-4; length: 13; CDR3: ATSTRGTANEKLF
V: TRBV19; J: TRBJ1-5; length: 15; CDR3: ASSVPSTSGGNQPQH
V: TRBV6-4; J: TRBJ1-5; length: 11; CDR3: ASSGGIDQPQH